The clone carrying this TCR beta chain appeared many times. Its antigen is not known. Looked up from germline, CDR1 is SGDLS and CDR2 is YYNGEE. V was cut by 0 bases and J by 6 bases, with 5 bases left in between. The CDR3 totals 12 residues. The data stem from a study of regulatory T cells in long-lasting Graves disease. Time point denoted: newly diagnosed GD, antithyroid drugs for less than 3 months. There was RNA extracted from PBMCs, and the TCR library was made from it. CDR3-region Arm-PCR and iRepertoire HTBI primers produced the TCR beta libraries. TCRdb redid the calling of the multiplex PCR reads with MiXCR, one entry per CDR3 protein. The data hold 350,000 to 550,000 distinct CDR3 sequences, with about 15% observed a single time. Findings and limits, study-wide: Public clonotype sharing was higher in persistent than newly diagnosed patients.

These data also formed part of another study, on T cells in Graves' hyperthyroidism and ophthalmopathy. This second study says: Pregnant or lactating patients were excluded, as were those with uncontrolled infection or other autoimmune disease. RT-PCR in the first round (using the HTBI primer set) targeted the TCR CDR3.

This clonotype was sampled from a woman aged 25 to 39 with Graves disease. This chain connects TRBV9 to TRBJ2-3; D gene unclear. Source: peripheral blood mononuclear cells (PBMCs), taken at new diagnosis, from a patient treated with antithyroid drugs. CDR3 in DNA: TGTGCCAGCAGCGTAGGTTCCGATACGCAGTATTTT. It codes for CASSVGSDTQYF.